This T cell receptor (beta chain) was captured in a study of a mutant IDH1 vaccine in newly diagnosed glioma listed by TCRdb under 2021. Study-wide context: Patients were given eight vaccinations, in weeks 1, 3, 5, 7, 11, 15, 19 and 23, which matched visits V03 through V10. Vaccination started 4-6 weeks after radiotherapy alone, or was given together with temozolomide cycles in the groups whose treatment included chemotherapy. Six visits were used for peripheral blood collection: V03 (baseline), V05, V07, V10, V12 and V13. Of the approximately 34 treated patients, approximately 62% were male and 37.5% were female, and a mean age of roughly 41 years was recorded. Longitudinal TCRB deep sequencing was performed for fewer than 30 treated patients wherever samples were available for exploratory analyses. Prior to enrollment, patients had been given standard therapy consisting of radiotherapy alone, temozolomide alone, or radiochemotherapy with temozolomide, with the combination given to most patients.

The CDR3 runs 12 residues from the cysteine to the phenylalanine. CDR3 DNA is the only sequence kept; it has 36 bases, read in frame from the first base. As encoded in the germline V gene, CDR1 is SGHRS while CDR2 is YFSETQ. V and J are truncated by 4 bases and 0 bases respectively, leaving an intervening sequence of 4 bases. Findings and caveats that apply to the study as a whole: Across multiple MHC alleles, vaccine-induced immune responses were seen in around 93% of patients. Pseudoprogression seemed to be unrelated to changes in the top peripheral T cell clonotypes found by TCRB sequencing. According to the authors, sample limitations meant that analyses of patient blood samples could not be reproduced. PBMC samples for TCRB deep sequencing were selected based on availability.

Receptor libraries were prepared by the immunoSEQ multiplex PCR assay. Rearranged TCR beta chain sequences were amplified using the hsTCRB Kit according to the manufacturer's protocol. TCRB libraries were sequenced on an Illumina MiSeq. In the paper's pipeline: The proprietary platform of the kit vendor was used for demultiplexing, trimming and gene mapping. TCRdb retrieved this table from immuneACCESS and kept in-frame rearrangements only. Not all clones are present; in checked studies, unresolved V genes account for under half, and no reason is known for the remainder. V and J calls and clone size are as listed in that table; D and trimming were resolved from the DNA. The sample has about 66,000 clones on record, approximately 84% of them singletons. Together, the top ten hold about 3.7% of the sample. A word on this clone: Its antigen target is currently unknown. It has no much larger one-base neighbor in the sample; base qualities were not kept.

The time point label, as the study defines it: week 11, during vaccination. Each vaccine dose, consisting of 300 ug of a 20-mer mutant IDH1 peptide in Montanide, was administered subcutaneously with topical imiquimod. The donors had newly diagnosed IDH1-mutant astrocytomas of WHO grade 3 or 4 that showed loss of nuclear ATRX. The samples were drawn from NOA16, a multicentre, single-arm, open-label phase I trial in Germany that tested a mutant IDH1 peptide vaccine in humans for the first time. Genomic DNA for TCRB sequencing was extracted from EDTA blood using the DNeasy Blood and Tissue Kit. The sample in question was PBMCs, obtained from a glioma patient whose treatment included an IDH1 peptide vaccine. Recombination linked TRBV5-1 to TRBJ2-5; no D gene is confidently identified. This clonotype was obtained from a man aged 25-45 years with glioma. The CDR3 is CASSTDQETQYF. The DNA reads TGCGCCAGCAGCACCGACCAAGAGACCCAGTACTTC.